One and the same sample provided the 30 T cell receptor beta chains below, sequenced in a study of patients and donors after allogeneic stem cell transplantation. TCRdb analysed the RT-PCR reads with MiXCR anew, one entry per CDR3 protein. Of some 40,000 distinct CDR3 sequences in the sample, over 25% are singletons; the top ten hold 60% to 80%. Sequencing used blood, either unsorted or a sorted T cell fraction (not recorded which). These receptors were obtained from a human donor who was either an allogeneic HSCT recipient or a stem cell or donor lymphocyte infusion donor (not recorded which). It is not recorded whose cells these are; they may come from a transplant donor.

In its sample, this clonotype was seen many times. The CDR3 is CASSYWDNSYGYTF. The DNA for the CDR3 is TGCGCCAGCAGTTATTGGGACAACTCCTATGGCTACACCTTC. The chain links TRBV5-1 to TRBJ1-2, with TRBD1 as a possible D gene (6 bases). From germline, CDR1 is SGHRS and CDR2 YFSETQ. Trimming pared 5 bases from V and 4 bases from J, leaving 15 bases between. The CDR3 has 14 amino acids.

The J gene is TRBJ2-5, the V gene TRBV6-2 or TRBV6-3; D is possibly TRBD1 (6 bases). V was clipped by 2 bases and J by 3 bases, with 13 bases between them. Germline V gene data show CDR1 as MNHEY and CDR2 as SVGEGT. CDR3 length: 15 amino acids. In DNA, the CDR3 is TGTGCCAGCAGTTACCCCGGGACACCTAAAGAGACCCAGTACTTC. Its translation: CASSYPGTPKETQYF.

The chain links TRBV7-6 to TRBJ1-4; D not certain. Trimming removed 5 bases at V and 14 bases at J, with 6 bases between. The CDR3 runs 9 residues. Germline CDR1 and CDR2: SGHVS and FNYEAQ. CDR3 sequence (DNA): TGTGCCAGCAGCGGTTTGCTGTTTTTT. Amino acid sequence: CASSGLLFF.

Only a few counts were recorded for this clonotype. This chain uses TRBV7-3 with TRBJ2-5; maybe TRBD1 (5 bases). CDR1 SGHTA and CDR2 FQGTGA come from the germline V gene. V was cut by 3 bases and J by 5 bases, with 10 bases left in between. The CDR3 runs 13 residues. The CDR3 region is CASSFVGRETQYF. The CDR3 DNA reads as TGTGCCAGCAGCTTTGTGGGGCGGGAGACCCAGTACTTC.

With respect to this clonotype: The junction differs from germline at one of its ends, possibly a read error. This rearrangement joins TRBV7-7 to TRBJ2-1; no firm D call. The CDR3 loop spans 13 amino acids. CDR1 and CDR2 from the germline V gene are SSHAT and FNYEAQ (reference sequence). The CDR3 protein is CASSDFFYNEQFF. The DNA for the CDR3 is TGTGCTAGCAGTGACTTCTTCTACAATGAGCAGTTCTTC.

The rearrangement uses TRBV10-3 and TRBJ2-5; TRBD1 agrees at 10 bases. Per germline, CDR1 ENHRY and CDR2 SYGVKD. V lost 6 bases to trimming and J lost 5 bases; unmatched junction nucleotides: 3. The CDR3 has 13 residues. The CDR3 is CAISPDRGETQYF. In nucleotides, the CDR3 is TGTGCCATCAGCCCGGACAGGGGGGAGACCCAGTACTTC.

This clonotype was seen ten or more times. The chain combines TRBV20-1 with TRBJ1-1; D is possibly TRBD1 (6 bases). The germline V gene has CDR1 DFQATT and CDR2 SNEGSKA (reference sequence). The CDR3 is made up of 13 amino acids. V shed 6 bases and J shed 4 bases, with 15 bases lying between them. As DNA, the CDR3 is TGCAGTGCGTCACAGGGCGGGGGCACTGAAGCTTTCTTT. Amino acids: CSASQGGGTEAFF.

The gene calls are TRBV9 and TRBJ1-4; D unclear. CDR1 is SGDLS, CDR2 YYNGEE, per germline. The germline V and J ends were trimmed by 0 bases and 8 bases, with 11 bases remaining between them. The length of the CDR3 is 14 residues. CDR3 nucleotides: TGTGCCAGCAGCGTAGCCCCCCTCGGAGAAAAACTGTTTTTT. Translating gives CASSVAPLGEKLFF. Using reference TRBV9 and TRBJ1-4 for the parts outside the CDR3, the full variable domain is DSGVTQTPKHLITATGQRVTLRCSPRSGDLSVYWYQQSLDQGLQFLIQYYNGEERAKGNILERFSAQQFPDLHSELNLSSLELGDSALYFCASSVAPLGEKLFFGSGTQLSVL.

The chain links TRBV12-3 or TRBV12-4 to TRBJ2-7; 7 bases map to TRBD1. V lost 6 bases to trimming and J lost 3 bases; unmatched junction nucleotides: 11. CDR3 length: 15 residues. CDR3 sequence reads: CASSPDRLKGYEQYF. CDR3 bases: TGTGCCAGCAGCCCGGACAGGTTGAAAGGCTACGAGCAGTACTTC.

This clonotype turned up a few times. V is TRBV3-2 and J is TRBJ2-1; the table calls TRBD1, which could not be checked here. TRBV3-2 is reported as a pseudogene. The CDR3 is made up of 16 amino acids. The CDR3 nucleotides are TGTGCCAGCAGCCCAAAACCGGGACAGGGAGACAATGAGCAGTTCTTC. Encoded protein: CASSPKPGQGDNEQFF.

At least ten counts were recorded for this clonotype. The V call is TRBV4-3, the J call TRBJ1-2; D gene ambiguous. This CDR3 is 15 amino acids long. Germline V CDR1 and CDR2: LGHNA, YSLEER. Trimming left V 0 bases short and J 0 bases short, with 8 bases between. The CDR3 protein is CASSQDPGANYGYTF. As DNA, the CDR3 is TGCGCCAGCAGCCAAGATCCCGGGGCTAACTATGGCTACACCTTC.

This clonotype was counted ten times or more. CDR3 sequence (DNA): TGTGCCAGCAGTTTACTAACAGGGGGAGCTGGCTACACCTTC. Translation gives CASSLLTGGAGYTF. This chain links TRBV12-3 or TRBV12-4 with TRBJ1-2; 8 nucleotides agree with TRBD1. Germline trimming cut 2 bases from V and 7 bases from J; bases unmatched to any gene: 6. This CDR3 has 14 residues.

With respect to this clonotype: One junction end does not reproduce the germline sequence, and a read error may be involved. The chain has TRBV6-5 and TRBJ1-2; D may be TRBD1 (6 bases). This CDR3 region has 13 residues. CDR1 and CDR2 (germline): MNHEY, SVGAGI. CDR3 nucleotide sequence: TGTGCCAGCAGTTACTCTTGGGGGCAGGCAAATTCCTTC. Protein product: CASSYSWGQANSF.

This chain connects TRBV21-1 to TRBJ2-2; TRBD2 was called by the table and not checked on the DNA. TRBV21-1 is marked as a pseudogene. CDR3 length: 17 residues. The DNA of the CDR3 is TGTGCCAGTCGGAAGGGCCCCAGGGAGAGGAACACCGGGGAGCTGTTTTTT. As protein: CASRKGPRERNTGELFF.

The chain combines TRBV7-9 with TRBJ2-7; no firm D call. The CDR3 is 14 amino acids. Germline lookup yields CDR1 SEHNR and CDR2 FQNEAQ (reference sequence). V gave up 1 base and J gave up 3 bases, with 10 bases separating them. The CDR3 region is CASSLGSGYYEQYF. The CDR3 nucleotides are TGTGCCAGCAGCTTAGGGTCAGGTTACTACGAGCAGTACTTC.

The CDR3 protein is CASSYSRGQGFGSPLHF. CDR3 nucleotide sequence: TGTGCCAGCAGTTACTCGAGAGGGCAGGGTTTCGGATCACCCCTCCACTTT. The chain employs TRBV6-5 and TRBJ1-6; perhaps TRBD1 as D (5 bases). This CDR3 has 17 residues. Trimming cost V 0 bases and J 10 bases, with 19 bases left between them. Germline loops: CDR1 MNHEY, CDR2 SVGAGI.

CDR3 region: CASSFPGLAGYNEQFF. Here the CDR3 DNA reads TGCGCCAGCAGCTTCCCGGGACTAGCGGGGTACAATGAGCAGTTCTTC. The V and J genes are TRBV5-1 and TRBJ2-1; 13 bases match TRBD2. The V gene's germline CDR1 is SGHRS and CDR2 YFSETQ. J lost 4 bases, V lost 2 bases, and 3 bases had no gene match. This CDR3 contains 16 residues.

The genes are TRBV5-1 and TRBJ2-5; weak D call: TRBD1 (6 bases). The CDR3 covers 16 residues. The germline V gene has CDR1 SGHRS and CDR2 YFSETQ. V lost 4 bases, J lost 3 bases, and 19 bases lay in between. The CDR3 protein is CASSTFMPKGEETQYF. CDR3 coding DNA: TGCGCCAGCAGCACCTTTATGCCTAAGGGGGAAGAGACCCAGTACTTC. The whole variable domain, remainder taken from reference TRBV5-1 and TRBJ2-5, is KAGVTQTPRYLIKTRGQQVTLSCSPISGHRSVSWYQQTPGQGLQFLFEYFSETQRNKGNFPGRFSGRQFSNSRSEMNVSTLELGDSALYLCASSTFMPKGEETQYFGPGTRLLVL.

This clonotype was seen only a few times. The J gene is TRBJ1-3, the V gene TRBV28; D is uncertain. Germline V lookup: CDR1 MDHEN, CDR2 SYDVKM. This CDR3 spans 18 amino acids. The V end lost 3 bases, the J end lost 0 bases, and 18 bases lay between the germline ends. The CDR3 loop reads CASSFAGGIGGSGNTIYF. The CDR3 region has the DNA TGTGCCAGCAGTTTCGCAGGAGGGATAGGTGGCTCTGGAAACACCATATATTTT. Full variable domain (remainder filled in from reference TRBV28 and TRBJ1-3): DVKVTQSSRYLVKRTGEKVFLECVQDMDHENMFWYRQDPGLGLRLIYFSYDVKMKEKGDIPEGYSVSREKKERFSLILESASTNQTSMYLCASSFAGGIGGSGNTIYFGEGSWLTVV.

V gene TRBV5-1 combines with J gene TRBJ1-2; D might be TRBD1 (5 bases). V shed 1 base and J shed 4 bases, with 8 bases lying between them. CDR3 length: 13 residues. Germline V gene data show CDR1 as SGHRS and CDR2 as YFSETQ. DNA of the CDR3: TGCGCCAGCAGCTTGAGGCAGGGCTATGGCTACACCTTC. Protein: CASSLRQGYGYTF.

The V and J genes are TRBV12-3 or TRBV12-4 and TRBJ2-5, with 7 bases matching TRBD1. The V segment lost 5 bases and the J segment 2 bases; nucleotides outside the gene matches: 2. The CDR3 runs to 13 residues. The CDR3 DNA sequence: TGTGCCAGCAGTATGACAGGGCAAGAGACCCAGTACTTC. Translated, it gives CASSMTGQETQYF.

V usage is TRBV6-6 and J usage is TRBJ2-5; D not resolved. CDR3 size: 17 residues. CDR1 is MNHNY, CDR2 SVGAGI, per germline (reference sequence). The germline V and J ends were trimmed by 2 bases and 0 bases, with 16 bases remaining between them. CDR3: CASSYPPPRRNQETQYF. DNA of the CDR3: TGTGCCAGCAGTTACCCTCCCCCGCGACGGAACCAAGAGACCCAGTACTTC.

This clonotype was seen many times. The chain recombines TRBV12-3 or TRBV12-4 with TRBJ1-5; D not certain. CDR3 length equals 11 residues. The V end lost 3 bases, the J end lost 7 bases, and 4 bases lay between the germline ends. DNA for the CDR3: TGTGCCAGCAGTTTCATACAGCCCCAGCATTTT. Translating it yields CASSFIQPQHF.

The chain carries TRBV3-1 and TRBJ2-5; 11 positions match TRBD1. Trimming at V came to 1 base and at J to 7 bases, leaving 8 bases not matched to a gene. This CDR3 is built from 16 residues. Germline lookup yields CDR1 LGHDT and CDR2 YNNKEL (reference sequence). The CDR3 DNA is TGTGCCAGCAGCCAAGGGACAGGGGGCCTAGCGGGGACCCAGTACTTC. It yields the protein CASSQGTGGLAGTQYF.

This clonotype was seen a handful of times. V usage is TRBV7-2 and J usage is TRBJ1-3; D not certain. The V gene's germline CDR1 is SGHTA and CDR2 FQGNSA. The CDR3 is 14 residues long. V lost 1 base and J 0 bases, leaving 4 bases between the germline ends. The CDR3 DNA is TGTGCCAGCAGCTTAGTAAGCTCTGGAAACACCATATATTTT. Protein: CASSLVSSGNTIYF.

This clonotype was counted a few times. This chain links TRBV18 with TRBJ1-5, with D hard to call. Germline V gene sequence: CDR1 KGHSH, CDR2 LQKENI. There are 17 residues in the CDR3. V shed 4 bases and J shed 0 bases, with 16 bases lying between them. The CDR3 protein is CASSLREGSISNQPQHF. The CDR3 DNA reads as TGTGCCAGCTCACTGCGGGAGGGCAGCATTAGCAATCAGCCCCAGCATTTT.

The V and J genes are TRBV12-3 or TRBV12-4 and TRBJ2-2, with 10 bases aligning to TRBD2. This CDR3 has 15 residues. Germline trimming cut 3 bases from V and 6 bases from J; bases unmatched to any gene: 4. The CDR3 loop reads CASSFVTSGAGELFF. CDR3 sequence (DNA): TGTGCCAGCAGTTTTGTCACTAGCGGGGCCGGGGAGCTGTTTTTT.

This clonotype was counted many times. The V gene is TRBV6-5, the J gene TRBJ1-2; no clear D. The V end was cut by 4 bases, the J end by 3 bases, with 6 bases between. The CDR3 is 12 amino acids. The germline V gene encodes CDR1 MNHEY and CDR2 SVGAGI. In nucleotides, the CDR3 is TGTGCCAGCAGTTCACAATACTATGGCTACACCTTC. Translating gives CASSSQYYGYTF.

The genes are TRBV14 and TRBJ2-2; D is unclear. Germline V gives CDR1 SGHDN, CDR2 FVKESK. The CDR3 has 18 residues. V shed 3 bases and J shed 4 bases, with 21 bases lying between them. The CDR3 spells CASSHHEPGRFGTGELFF. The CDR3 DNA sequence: TGTGCCAGCAGCCATCACGAACCGGGCCGGTTCGGCACCGGGGAGCTGTTTTTT.

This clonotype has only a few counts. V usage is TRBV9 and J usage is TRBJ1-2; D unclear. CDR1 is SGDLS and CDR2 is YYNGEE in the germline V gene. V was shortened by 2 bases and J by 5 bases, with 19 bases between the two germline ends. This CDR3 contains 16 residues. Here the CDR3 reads CASSVDAGKLGYGYTF. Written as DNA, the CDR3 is TGTGCCAGCAGCGTTGACGCCGGGAAGCTTGGGTATGGCTACACCTTC.